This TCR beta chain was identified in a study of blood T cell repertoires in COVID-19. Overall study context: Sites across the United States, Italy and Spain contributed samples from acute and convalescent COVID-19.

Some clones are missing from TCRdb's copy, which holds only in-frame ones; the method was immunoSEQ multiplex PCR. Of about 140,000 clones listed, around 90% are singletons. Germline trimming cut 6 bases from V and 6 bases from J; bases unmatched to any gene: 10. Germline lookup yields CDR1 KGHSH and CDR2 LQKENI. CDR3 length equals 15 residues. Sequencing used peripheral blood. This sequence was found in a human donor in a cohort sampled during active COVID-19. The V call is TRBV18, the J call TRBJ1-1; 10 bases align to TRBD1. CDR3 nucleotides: TGTGCCAGCTCTCCGGGACAGGGGTTAAAGGCTGAAGCTTTCTTT. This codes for CASSPGQGLKAEAFF. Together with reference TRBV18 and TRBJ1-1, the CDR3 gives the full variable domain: NAGVMQNPRHLVRRRGQEARLRCSPMKGHSHVYWYRQLPEEGLKFMVYLQKENIIDESGMPKERFSAEFPKEGPSILRIQQVVRGDSAAYFCASSPGQGLKAEAFFGQGTRLTVV.